This is a list of T cell receptor beta chains from one sample in a study of Ad26.COV2.S vaccination and SARS-CoV-2 variants. Assay used: immunoSEQ multiplex PCR; TCRdb lists only in-frame clones, some missing. Among roughly 380,000 clones listed, roughly 90% were seen once. This specimen was peripheral blood, taken in a trial of Ad26.COV2.S vaccine versus placebo. The source of these receptors is a person aged 18-60 years who received the Ad26.COV2.S COVID-19 vaccine or a placebo. Both conserved end residues are part of each CDR3. Each record gives: D gene, clone size, J gene, V gene, CDR3 DNA, CDR3 protein. The D gene is left open where the match is weak. Where a row states a size, it is once, few, many or the class of an expanded clone; other rows omit it.

. | . | TRBJ2-1 | TRBV7-9 | TGTGCCAGCAGCTTAGCCGCGGCAGGGTACAATGAGCAGTTCTTC | CASSLAAAGYNEQFF
TRBD2 | once | TRBJ2-7 | TRBV2 | TGTGCCAGCAGTGAGGGAGGGTTTCCCTACGAGCAGTACTTC | CASSEGGFPYEQYF
TRBD2 | . | TRBJ2-1 | TRBV6-2/TRBV6-3 | TGTGCCAGCAGCCGGATCGGGACTAGCGCAAATGGTGGCAATGAGCAGTTCTTC | CASSRIGTSANGGNEQFF
. | . | TRBJ1-1 | TRBV9 | TGTGCCAGCAGCGTATCAGGGGCGGGAGGGACTGAAGCTTTCTTT | CASSVSGAGGTEAFF
. | . | TRBJ1-2 | TRBV3-1/TRBV3-2 | TGTGCCAGCAGCCCGGGGCCTGGAGGGGGCTATGGCTACACCTTC | CASSPGPGGGYGYTF
TRBD2 | . | TRBJ2-2 | TRBV2 | TGTGCCAGCAGTGCAATCGGACTAGCCGGGGAGCTGTTTTTT | CASSAIGLAGELFF
. | . | TRBJ2-7 | TRBV6-5 | TGTGCCAGCAGGGGGGCAGGGAGACACGAGCAGTACTTC | CASRGAGRHEQYF
. | . | TRBJ2-7 | TRBV6-2/TRBV6-3 | TGTGCCAGCAGTTATTTACAACAGGCCTACTCCTACGAGCAGTACTTC | CASSYLQQAYSYEQYF
TRBD1 | once | TRBJ1-5 | TRBV7-2 | TGTGCCAGCAGCTTAGGCTTTTGGGGCAGGGGGGACCCTAGCCAGCCCCAGCATTTT | CASSLGFWGRGDPSQPQHF
TRBD2 | . | TRBJ2-6 | TRBV27 | TGTGCCAGCAGTTTAGCTAGCGGGGGGCGCTCTGGGGCCAACGTCCTGACTTTC | CASSLASGGRSGANVLTF
. | . | TRBJ1-1 | TRBV4-1 | TGCGCCAGCAGCCAAGACGCCCGGGAACACAGGACTGAAGCTTTCTTT | CASSQDAREHRTEAFF
TRBD1 | . | TRBJ1-4 | TRBV2 | TGTGCCAGCAGTCGACAGGGGGCGGGTGAAAAACTGTTTTTT | CASSRQGAGEKLFF
. | . | TRBJ2-3 | TRBV6-1 | TGTGCCAGCAGTGACCAACCTGTAAGAGGGGATACGCAGTATTTT | CASSDQPVRGDTQYF
. | . | TRBJ2-7 | TRBV7-9 | TGTGCCAGCAGCTTAGCGGGGCAGGTCTACGAGCAGTACTTC | CASSLAGQVYEQYF
. | once | TRBJ2-5 | TRBV18 | TGTGCCAGCTCACGGATCGGGACGCGGCGGGAGACCCAGTACTTC | CASSRIGTRRETQYF
. | once | TRBJ2-2 | TRBV14 | TGTGCCAGCAGTCAGGGGGAGCTGTTTTTT | CASSQGELFF